This T cell receptor (beta chain) came from a study of CD4 T cells in relation to SARS-CoV-2 and coronaviruses. Study as a whole: Of the patients, 8 or 9 were male, a few female, two Hispanic. General study points: This crossreactivity analysis covered spike protein alone, no other viral proteins.

CD4 enrichment then naive enrichment separated naive from memory CD4+ cells. Trimming shortened V by 1 base and J by 5 bases, and 8 bases separated the two germline ends. Looked up from germline, CDR1 is MDHEN and CDR2 is SYDVKM. CDR3 size: 14 residues. Deep TCR-beta sequencing used DNA from uncultured naive and memory CD4+ T cells. TCRdb keeps only in-frame clones here, not all; method: immunoSEQ multiplex PCR. Here the sample spans about 56,000 clones, about 91% being singletons. On this clone itself: Its antigen remains unknown.

The rearrangement joins TRBV28 to TRBJ1-4, with D tentatively TRBD1 (5 bases). This TCR was recovered from an adult with COVID-19. The specimen was naive CD4+ T cells from PBMCs. Subset of the sample: naive CD4+ T cells isolated by negative enrichment. CDR3 sequence reads: CASSLLGDNEKLFF. The CDR3 DNA is TGTGCCAGCAGTTTATTGGGGGACAATGAAAAACTGTTTTTT.